The 6 T cell receptor beta chains reported below all come from one sample, sequenced in a study of OX40 agonist ivuxolimab in advanced cancers. This table comes from immunoSEQ multiplex PCR, and its TCRdb copy is limited to in-frame clones, with some not included. The sample gives around 100,000 clones, 89% of which show up once; around 0.34% is in the top ten. The specimen was CD4+ or CD8+ T cells sorted from blood, collected in a trial of the OX40 agonist ivuxolimab. The receptors were sampled from an adult with an advanced solid tumor such as melanoma, head and neck, liver or kidney cancer.

This clone was found once. The gene calls are TRBV10-3 and TRBJ2-2; no reliable D call. Between the trimmed V and J ends, which lost 4 bases and 0 bases, there was a span of 6 bases. Per germline, CDR1 ENHRY and CDR2 SYGVKD. The CDR3 contains 14 residues. In nucleotides, the CDR3 is TGTGCCATCAGTGGGACGGCGAACACCGGGGAGCTGTTTTTT. This codes for CAISGTANTGELFF.

V and J are TRBV28 and TRBJ2-6; maybe TRBD1 (5 bases). The V end lost 4 bases, the J end lost 6 bases, and 13 bases lay between the germline ends. CDR1 and CDR2 from the germline V gene are MDHEN and SYDVKM. This CDR3 is 15 amino acids long. As DNA, the CDR3 is TGTGCCAGCAGTTCATACAGGCCTACGGCCAACGTCCTGACTTTC. This sequence encodes CASSSYRPTANVLTF.

V gene TRBV7-2 combines with J gene TRBJ1-2, with D possibly matching TRBD1 (6 bases). The germline CDR1 and CDR2 sequences are SGHTA and FQGNSA. The CDR3 runs to 15 residues. The V and J ends lost 5 bases and 4 bases respectively, with 17 bases between them. Written as DNA, the CDR3 is TGTGCCAGCAGCCGCTACGGGGGGCGGGGCTATGGCTACACCTTC. Translating it yields CASSRYGGRGYGYTF. Full variable domain (outside the CDR3, taken from reference TRBV7-2 and TRBJ1-2): GAGVSQSPSNKVTEKGKDVELRCDPISGHTALYWYRQSLGQGLEFLIYFQGNSAPDKSGLPSDRFSAERTGGSVSTLTIQRTQQEDSAVYLCASSRYGGRGYGYTFGSGTRLTVV.

The gene calls are TRBV19 and TRBJ2-7; 9 bases agree with TRBD2. The V and J ends lost 7 bases and 3 bases, in that order; junction bases with no gene match: 4. The CDR3 sequence is 13 residues long. CDR1 is LNHDA and CDR2 is SQIVND in the germline V gene (reference sequence). CDR3 region: CASKTSGDYEQYF. The CDR3 DNA reads as TGTGCCAGTAAGACTAGCGGCGACTACGAGCAGTACTTC.

This clone was counted only a few times. V usage is TRBV7-9 and J usage is TRBJ1-5, with D unresolved. Germline CDR1 SEHNR, CDR2 FQNEAQ (reference sequence). V shed 3 bases and J shed 1 base, with 13 bases lying between them. The CDR3 covers 16 residues. CDR3 sequence: CASSLASGQSNQPQHF. Here the CDR3 DNA reads TGTGCCAGCAGCTTGGCATCGGGCCAGAGCAATCAGCCCCAGCATTTT.

This rearrangement joins TRBV18 to TRBJ1-1; D is undetermined. Trimming left V 3 bases short and J 1 base short, with 12 bases between. CDR3 length: 15 amino acids. The germline V gene encodes CDR1 KGHSH and CDR2 LQKENI. The CDR3 bases are TGTGCCAGCTCACCTTCGGTTACGGAGAACACTGAAGCTTTCTTT. Translating gives CASSPSVTENTEAFF. The variable domain in full, completed from reference TRBV18 and TRBJ1-1, reads NAGVMQNPRHLVRRRGQEARLRCSPMKGHSHVYWYRQLPEEGLKFMVYLQKENIIDESGMPKERFSAEFPKEGPSILRIQQVVRGDSAAYFCASSPSVTENTEAFFGQGTRLTVV.